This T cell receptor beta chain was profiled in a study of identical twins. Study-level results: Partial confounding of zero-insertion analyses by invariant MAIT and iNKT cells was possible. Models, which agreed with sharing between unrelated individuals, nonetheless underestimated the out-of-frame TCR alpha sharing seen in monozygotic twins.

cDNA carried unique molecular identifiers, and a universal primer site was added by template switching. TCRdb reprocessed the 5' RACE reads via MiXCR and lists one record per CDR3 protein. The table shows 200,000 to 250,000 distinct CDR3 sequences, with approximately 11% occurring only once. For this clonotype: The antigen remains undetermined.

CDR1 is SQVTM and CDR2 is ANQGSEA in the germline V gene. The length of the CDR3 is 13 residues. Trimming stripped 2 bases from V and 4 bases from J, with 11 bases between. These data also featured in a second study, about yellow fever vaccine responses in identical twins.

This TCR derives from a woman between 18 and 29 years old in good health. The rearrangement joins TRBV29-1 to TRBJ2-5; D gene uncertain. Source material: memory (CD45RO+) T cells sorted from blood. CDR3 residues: CSVEIDLPETQYF. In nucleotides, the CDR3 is TGCAGCGTTGAAATCGACTTACCAGAGACCCAGTACTTC.